This TCR beta chain originates from a study of cytomegalovirus exposure and HLA in healthy donors. In the study overall: Around 190 million T cells yielded 120 million or so unique TCR beta sequences, as an earlier analysis found. Study-wide findings and caveats: The later analysis indicated that the majority of CMV-associated TCR beta chains appeared HLA-restricted. For TCR beta chains, V- and J-gene trimming was later linked to a missense DCLRE1C variant.

The CDR3 consists of 13 residues. The V gene end was trimmed by 7 bases and the J gene end by 2 bases; junction bases not matched to a gene: 5. Germline V gives CDR1 SNHLY, CDR2 FYNNEI. Donors likely had unrecorded immune exposures despite being nominally healthy when sampled. This clone came up a few times. Its antigen is unknown. Use of 60 Vbeta and 13 Jbeta primers characterized the PCR. Assay: immunoSEQ multiplex PCR; the TCRdb copy retains only in-frame clones and omits some. Of about 200,000 clones detected, around 75% appear once; the ten largest clones hold 1.5% to 2%. The sequence derives from a woman in her twenties or thirties in good health and CMV-seronegative. Sequencing was performed on PBMCs. The chain is built from TRBV2 and TRBJ2-7; 7 bases fit TRBD1. This chain's CDR3 is CASKGQGAYEQYF. In nucleotides, the CDR3 is TGTGCCAGCAAGGGGCAGGGGGCCTACGAGCAGTACTTC. Combining the CDR3 with reference TRBV2 and TRBJ2-7 gives the whole variable domain EPEVTQTPSHQVTQMGQEVILRCVPISNHLYFYWYRQILGQKVEFLVSFYNNEISEKSEIFDDQFSVERPDGSNFTLKIRSTKLEDSAMYFCASKGQGAYEQYFGPGTRLTVT.